Listed below are T cell receptor beta chains from one sample, sequenced in a study of T cell repertoires in cytomegalovirus infection. TCRdb recomputed calls from the reads with MiXCR, one row per CDR3 protein. The sample contains fewer than 300,000 distinct CDR3 sequences, over 20% of which appear only once. Sequencing was carried out using PBMCs. The source is a human donor in good health (CMV status not recorded). Some clones in this sample may be carry-over from other donors' samples. Each CDR3 is given without its conserved first and last residue.

TRBV24-1 | ATSSQPGNEQY
TRBV7-3 | ASSSLTSGGGNEQF
TRBV20-1 | SARKVDTDTQY
TRBV28 | ASNPGTEVSQPQH
TRBV20-1 | SARDRMGQY
TRBV6-1 | ASSYGTLNTGELF
TRBV2 | ASGTATQETQY
TRBV20-1 | SARDPEETQY
TRBV7-2 | ASSWGQGAGDEQF
TRBV14 | ASSQDLGLGWNEQF
TRBV7-8 | ASSLSAGGSNIQY
TRBV7-2 | ASSFARGNTIY
TRBV28 | ASSFRQPQH
TRBV4-1 | ASSQVAGADYGYT
TRBV5-1 | ASSVEGADTQY
TRBV6-2/TRBV6-3 | ASSGAILNTQY
TRBV20-1 | SARRPSWPTDTQY
TRBV4-3 | ASSQDRRPGVTQY
TRBV28 | ASSTGTGLEDTQY
TRBV6-2/TRBV6-3 | ASSYFPGRTSEDYT
TRBV7-9 | ASSLLGSGELF
TRBV20-1 | SATFGSTTEQY
TRBV6-5 | ASSYSRFGGLSGNTIY
TRBV20-1 | SARGQGNNSPLH
TRBV28 | ASSRDWGPGQGTTNTEAF
TRBV20-1 | SAPDAGGTDTQY
TRBV27 | ASSLYPPTGSNQPQH
TRBV4-2 | ASSQERTGVFYEQY
TRBV7-2 | ASQRRTGTGGHATNEKLF
TRBV7-2 | ASSLLDPGLAGGLVNTQY
TRBV5-4 | ASSSWTSGGPSSYEQY
TRBV6-2/TRBV6-3 | ASSRTVSYGYT
TRBV7-2 | ASSLEGQRGYT
TRBV5-1 | ASSLDPSGNNNEQF
TRBV5-5 | ASTSSGGQQETQY
TRBV7-9 | ASSLPPAGLNTDTQY
TRBV6-2/TRBV6-3 | ASSYGASGKFGASSYNEQF
TRBV6-2/TRBV6-3 | AGGLGDRDDNEQF
TRBV7-6 | ASSTRWNEQF
TRBV29-1 | SVEWREGWTDTQY
TRBV7-9 | AHESRGNSYEQY
TRBV7-2 | ASSLATAGGGTEAF
TRBV12-3/TRBV12-4 | ASSLEMGGRNYNEQF
TRBV28 | ASRLGLGYGYT
TRBV29-1 | SVRGISYEQY
TRBV2 | ASSQEVYSNQPQH
TRBV5-1 | ASSLVQRETQY
TRBV7-2 | ASSIRSLTKIYGYT
TRBV7-2 | ASSPWGQGTHEQY
TRBV20-1 | SAIPGQGANYGYT
TRBV20-1 | SARTDKDTQY
TRBV14 | ASSQAGSSVWDTQY
TRBV13 | ASSFRDWPQETQY
TRBV7-2 | ASSFEPSGGGNEQF
TRBV5-6 | ASSVRRVKETQY